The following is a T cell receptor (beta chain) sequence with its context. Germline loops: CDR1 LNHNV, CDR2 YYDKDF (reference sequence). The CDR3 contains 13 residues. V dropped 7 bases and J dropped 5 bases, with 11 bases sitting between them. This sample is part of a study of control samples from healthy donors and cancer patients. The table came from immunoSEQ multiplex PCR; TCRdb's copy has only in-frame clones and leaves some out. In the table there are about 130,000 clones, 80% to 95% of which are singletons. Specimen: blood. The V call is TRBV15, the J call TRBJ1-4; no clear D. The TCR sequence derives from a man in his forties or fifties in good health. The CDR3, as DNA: TGTGCCACCATGATTCCCGGGAATGAAAAACTGTTTTTT. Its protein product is CATMIPGNEKLFF.